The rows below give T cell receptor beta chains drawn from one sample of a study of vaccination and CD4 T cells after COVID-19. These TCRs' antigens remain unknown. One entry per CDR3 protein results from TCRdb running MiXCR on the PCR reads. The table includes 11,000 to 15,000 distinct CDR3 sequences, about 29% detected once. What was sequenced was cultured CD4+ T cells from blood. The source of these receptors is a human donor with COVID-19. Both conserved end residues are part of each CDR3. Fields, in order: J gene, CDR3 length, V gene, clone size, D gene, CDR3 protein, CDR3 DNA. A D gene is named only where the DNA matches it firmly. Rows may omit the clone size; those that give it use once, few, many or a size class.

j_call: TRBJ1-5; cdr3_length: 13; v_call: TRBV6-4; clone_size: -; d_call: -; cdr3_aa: CASSAQPNQPQHF; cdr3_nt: TGTGCCAGCAGTGCACAGCCAAATCAGCCCCAGCATTTT
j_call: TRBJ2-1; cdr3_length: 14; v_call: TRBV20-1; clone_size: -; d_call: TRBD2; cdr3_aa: CSAKKRGGLEEQFF; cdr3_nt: TGCAGTGCTAAAAAGCGGGGGGGTCTGGAGGAGCAGTTCTTC
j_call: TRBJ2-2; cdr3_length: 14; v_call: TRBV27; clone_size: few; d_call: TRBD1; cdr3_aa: CASSQSGGTGELFF; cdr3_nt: TGTGCCAGCAGCCAGTCAGGGGGCACCGGGGAGCTGTTTTTT
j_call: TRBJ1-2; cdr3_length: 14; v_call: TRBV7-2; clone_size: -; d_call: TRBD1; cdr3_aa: CASSVDRGLIGYTF; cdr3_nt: TGTGCCAGCAGCGTCGACAGGGGGCTAATAGGCTACACCTTC
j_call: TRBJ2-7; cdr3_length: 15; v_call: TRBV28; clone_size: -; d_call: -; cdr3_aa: CASSQPWSSTYEQYF; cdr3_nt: TGTGCCAGCAGCCAGCCGTGGTCCAGTACCTACGAGCAGTACTTC
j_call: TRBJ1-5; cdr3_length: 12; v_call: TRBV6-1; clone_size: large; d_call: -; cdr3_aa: CASRQPNQPQHF; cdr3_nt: TGTGCCAGCCGACAGCCCAATCAGCCCCAGCATTTT
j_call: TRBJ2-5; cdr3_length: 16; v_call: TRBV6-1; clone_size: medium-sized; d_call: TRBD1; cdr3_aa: CASSSGQGRKQETQYF; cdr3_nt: TGTGCCAGCAGTAGTGGACAGGGTAGAAAGCAAGAGACCCAGTACTTC
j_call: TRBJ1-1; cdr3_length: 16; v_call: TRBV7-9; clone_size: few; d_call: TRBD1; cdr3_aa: CASSLDQQGPNTEAFF; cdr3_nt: TGTGCCAGCAGCTTAGATCAACAGGGGCCGAACACTGAAGCTTTCTTT
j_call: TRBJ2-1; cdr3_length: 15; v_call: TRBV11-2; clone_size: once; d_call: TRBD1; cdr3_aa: CAGSLETGSRNEQFF; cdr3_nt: TGTGCCGGCAGCTTAGAGACAGGGTCCCGCAATGAGCAGTTCTTC
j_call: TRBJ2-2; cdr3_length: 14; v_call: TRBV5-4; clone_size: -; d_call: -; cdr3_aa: CASSLTRNTGELFF; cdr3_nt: TGTGCCAGCAGCTTGACTAGAAACACCGGGGAGCTGTTTTTT
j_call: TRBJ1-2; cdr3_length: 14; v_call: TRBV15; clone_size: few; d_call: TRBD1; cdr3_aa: CATSAPQGPYGYTF; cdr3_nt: TGTGCCACCAGCGCCCCACAGGGGCCCTATGGCTACACCTTC